The clone carrying this TCR beta chain was detected only once. Its specificity is unknown. The protocol was immunoSEQ multiplex PCR, while the TCRdb copy is restricted to in-frame clones and leaves out a portion. The sample holds about 2.4 million clones, under 95% seen once. Trimming took 4 bases from V and 4 from J, leaving 11 bases between them. CDR1 SQVTM and CDR2 ANQGSEA come from the germline V gene. The CDR3 length is 13 residues. The data belong to a study of shared clonotypes between healthy human individuals. Study-wide findings and caveats: Though the depth was large, rarefaction showed that sorted-subset sequencing was incomplete. Among non-shared clonotypes, generation probabilities were lower than among those shared by all four donors.

This chain links TRBV29-1 with TRBJ1-5; D gene uncertain. The sample taken for sequencing was naive CD4+ T cells from PBMCs. Subset indicated: CD45RA+ positively selected. The TCR comes from a man younger than 35 in good health. Some clones in this sample may be carry-over from other donors' samples. DNA for the CDR3: TGCAGCGTTGGTGAAAATGGAAATCAGCCCCAGCATTTT. Amino acid sequence: CSVGENGNQPQHF.